The rows below give T cell receptor beta chains drawn from one sample of a study of CD8 T cells in ankylosing spondylitis. TCRdb processed the 5' RACE reads anew with MiXCR; each CDR3 protein has one entry. The sample lists over 450,000 distinct CDR3 sequences, 12% occurring once. Sequenced material: blood, either unsorted or a sorted T cell fraction (not recorded which). The receptors derive from a male donor with ankylosing spondylitis. Each CDR3 is given with its conserved first and last residue. Fields, in order: V gene, D gene, J gene, CDR3 length, clone size, CDR3 DNA, CDR3 protein. D genes are given only for firm matches. Clone size is not always given. Where it is, it says once, few, many or a class for expanded clones.

V gene: TRBV5-1
D gene: -
J gene: TRBJ1-3
CDR3 length: 16
clone size: -
CDR3 DNA: TGCGCCAGCAGCTCGGGGACGTTTAGCTCTGGAAACACCATATATTTT
CDR3 protein: CASSSGTFSSGNTIYF

V gene: TRBV5-1
D gene: -
J gene: TRBJ2-3
CDR3 length: 16
clone size: few
CDR3 DNA: TGCGCCAGCAGCTTGGATGGGGCTACTTCCACAGATACGCAGTATTTT
CDR3 protein: CASSLDGATSTDTQYF

V gene: TRBV20-1
D gene: -
J gene: TRBJ1-5
CDR3 length: 16
clone size: -
CDR3 DNA: TGCAGTGCTCCAAGAGGGGGGAGAGGAGACAATCAGCCCCAGCATTTT
CDR3 protein: CSAPRGGRGDNQPQHF

V gene: TRBV7-6
D gene: TRBD2
J gene: TRBJ2-1
CDR3 length: 17
clone size: many
CDR3 DNA: TGTGCCAGCAGCTTGACTAGCGGGAGGGCCAGGGGCAATGAGCAGTTCTTC
CDR3 protein: CASSLTSGRARGNEQFF

V gene: TRBV20-1
D gene: -
J gene: TRBJ2-5
CDR3 length: 14
clone size: few
CDR3 DNA: TGCAGTGCTAGGGGCAGGAACTACCAAGAGACCCAGTACTTC
CDR3 protein: CSARGRNYQETQYF

V gene: TRBV18
D gene: TRBD1
J gene: TRBJ2-7
CDR3 length: 13
clone size: -
CDR3 DNA: TGTGCCAGCTCGGGGACAGACTGGGTGGAGCAGTACTTC
CDR3 protein: CASSGTDWVEQYF

V gene: TRBV12-3/TRBV12-4
D gene: TRBD1
J gene: TRBJ1-1
CDR3 length: 13
clone size: -
CDR3 DNA: TGTGCCAGCAGACCCGGACAGGGGAGTGAAGCTTTCTTT
CDR3 protein: CASRPGQGSEAFF

V gene: TRBV2
D gene: -
J gene: TRBJ2-3
CDR3 length: 14
clone size: many
CDR3 DNA: TGTGCCAGCAGGGGGATGACTAGCACAGATACGCAGTATTTT
CDR3 protein: CASRGMTSTDTQYF

V gene: TRBV19
D gene: -
J gene: TRBJ2-2
CDR3 length: 15
clone size: few
CDR3 DNA: TGTGCCAGTAGTATATCCTGGGGTGGGGCCGGGGAGCTGTTTTTT
CDR3 protein: CASSISWGGAGELFF

V gene: TRBV27
D gene: TRBD1
J gene: TRBJ2-7
CDR3 length: 15
clone size: -
CDR3 DNA: TGTGCCAGCAGTTTATCGACGGACAGGGGGAGCGAGCAGTACTTC
CDR3 protein: CASSLSTDRGSEQYF

V gene: TRBV5-1
D gene: -
J gene: TRBJ2-2
CDR3 length: 14
clone size: -
CDR3 DNA: TGCGCCAGCAGATCCGAGACCGACACCGGGGAGCTGTTTTTT
CDR3 protein: CASRSETDTGELFF

V gene: TRBV15
D gene: -
J gene: TRBJ2-3
CDR3 length: 14
clone size: -
CDR3 DNA: TGTGCCACCAGCAGAGTCCGGGGAAAAGATACGCAGTATTTT
CDR3 protein: CATSRVRGKDTQYF